The next 20 T cell receptor beta chains were all read from a single sample in a study of T-cell memory formation after mild COVID-19. TCRdb re-called the 5' RACE reads with MiXCR, one entry per CDR3 protein. The table records about 430,000 distinct CDR3 sequences, roughly 26% of them present only once. What was sequenced was PBMCs or a T cell subset sorted from them (not recorded which). The receptors derive from an adult woman who had mild COVID-19 (a few samples of this study predate the infection). Cell type and time point are not known.

In its sample, this clonotype was seen a few times. The chain has TRBV7-6 and TRBJ2-2; D perhaps matches TRBD2 (6 bases). Between the trimmed V and J ends, which lost 5 bases and 1 base, there was a span of 11 bases. The length of the CDR3 is 15 residues. Germline V gives CDR1 SGHVS, CDR2 FNYEAQ. The CDR3 DNA reads TGTGCCAGCAGCGAGGGACTCCAGAACACCGGGGAGCTGTTTTTT. The encoded protein is CASSEGLQNTGELFF.

This clonotype appeared a few times. This chain uses TRBV12-3 or TRBV12-4 with TRBJ2-7; tentatively, D is TRBD2 (5 bases). Trimming stripped 5 bases from V and 2 bases from J, with 31 bases between. CDR3 length: 20 amino acids. The CDR3 spells CASSPRTLLAVTDLPYEQYF. In DNA, the CDR3 is TGTGCCAGCAGTCCCAGGACTCTCTTGGCCGTCACCGACCTCCCCTACGAGCAGTACTTC.

This clonotype came up many times. V and J are TRBV14 and TRBJ2-3; a weak D match, TRBD1 (5 bases). Germline CDR1 and CDR2: SGHDN and FVKESK. The CDR3 sequence is 14 residues long. Trimming left V 2 bases short and J 5 bases short, with 11 bases between. As DNA, the CDR3 is TGTGCCAGCAGCCAACAGGGTATCGGAGATACGCAGTATTTT. Protein product: CASSQQGIGDTQYF.

This rearrangement joins TRBV7-6 to TRBJ2-3; the D gene is possibly TRBD1 (5 bases). Germline CDR1 is SGHVS and CDR2 is FNYEAQ. This CDR3 region has 16 residues. V lost 3 bases and J 0 bases, leaving 13 bases between the germline ends. The CDR3 sequence: CASSFTGFTSTDTQYF. For the CDR3, the DNA is TGTGCCAGCAGCTTCACAGGATTCACTAGCACAGATACGCAGTATTTT. Using reference TRBV7-6 and TRBJ2-3 for the parts outside the CDR3, the full variable domain is GAGVSQSPRYKVTKRGQDVALRCDPISGHVSLYWYRQALGQGPEFLTYFNYEAQQDKSGLPNDRFSAERPEGSISTLTIQRTEQRDSAMYRCASSFTGFTSTDTQYFGPGTRLTVL.

In this sample, this clonotype turned up a few times. V usage is TRBV20-1 and J usage is TRBJ1-5, with D unclear. Trimming stripped 3 bases from V and 0 bases from J, with 12 bases between. The CDR3 has 15 residues. Germline CDR1 and CDR2: DFQATT and SNEGSKA (reference sequence). CDR3 coding DNA: TGCAGTGCTAGGAGGACGCCGGATAGCAATCAGCCCCAGCATTTT. This sequence encodes CSARRTPDSNQPQHF.

The chain carries TRBV12-3 or TRBV12-4 and TRBJ1-3; weak D call: TRBD1 (6 bases). This CDR3 is built from 17 residues. V was cut by 3 bases and J by 4 bases, with 19 bases left in between. DNA for the CDR3: TGTGCCAGCAGTTTTAGGAGGGGGGGCGCGAGGGGAAACACCATATATTTT. The encoded protein is CASSFRRGGARGNTIYF.

This clonotype has more than one count but fewer than ten. This sequence joins TRBV5-1 and TRBJ2-5; weak D call: TRBD1 (6 bases). Germline CDR1 SGHRS, CDR2 YFSETQ. Trimming shortened V by 3 bases and J by 4 bases, and 13 bases separated the two germline ends. This CDR3 contains 14 residues. Here the CDR3 reads CASSSQQGGETQYF. Written as DNA, the CDR3 is TGCGCCAGCAGCTCGCAACAGGGTGGAGAGACCCAGTACTTC.

This clonotype came up a few times. The J gene is TRBJ1-6, the V gene TRBV12-3 or TRBV12-4; no definite D call. V lost 2 bases to trimming and J lost 7 bases, with 12 bases between them. The CDR3 extends over 15 amino acids. CDR3 protein: CASSLYSKTNSPLHF. The CDR3 nucleotides read TGTGCCAGCAGTTTATACTCCAAAACCAATTCACCCCTCCACTTT.

The chain combines TRBV4-3 with TRBJ1-2; TRBD1 might be the D (5 bases). The CDR3 length is 17 residues. CDR1 LGHNA and CDR2 YSLEER come from the germline V gene. Trimming pared 0 bases from V and 3 bases from J, leaving 17 bases between. The CDR3 region is CASSQDTWDPRDYGYTF. In DNA form, the CDR3 reads TGCGCCAGCAGCCAAGATACTTGGGACCCGCGGGACTATGGCTACACCTTC.

In this sample, this clonotype turned up many times. The rearrangement links TRBV7-3 to TRBJ2-5; the D gene could be TRBD1 or TRBD2 (5 bases each). The CDR3 runs to 13 residues. The germline CDR1 and CDR2 sequences are SGHTA and FQGTGA. Trimming pared 2 bases from V and 3 bases from J, leaving 7 bases between. CDR3 nucleotides: TGTGCCAGCAGCTTACGAGGGGAAGAGACCCAGTACTTC. Translating gives CASSLRGEETQYF.

The V and J genes are TRBV7-2 and TRBJ2-1; TRBD2 matches at 12 bases. Germline trimming cut 5 bases from V and 4 bases from J; bases unmatched to any gene: 9. CDR3 length: 17 amino acids. Germline loops: CDR1 SGHTA, CDR2 FQGNSA. In nucleotides, the CDR3 is TGTGCCAGCAGCAGCCACAAGACTAGCGGGGGTTACAATGAGCAGTTCTTC. It yields the protein CASSSHKTSGGYNEQFF.

This rearrangement joins TRBV11-3 to TRBJ2-1; TRBD1 agrees at 9 bases. Losses at the gene ends were 4 bases for V and 5 bases for J; bases not matched to a gene: 9. This CDR3 comprises 16 residues. Germline CDR1 and CDR2: SGHNT and YENEEA. The CDR3 nucleotides read TGTGCCAGCAGCTCCTGGACAGGGGCGTCCGACAATGAGCAGTTCTTC. It is translated as CASSSWTGASDNEQFF. Using reference TRBV11-3 and TRBJ2-1 for the parts outside the CDR3, the full variable domain is EAGVVQSPRYKIIEKKQPVAFWCNPISGHNTLYWYLQNLGQGPELLIRYENEEAVDDSQLPKDRFSAERLKGVDSTLKIQPAELGDSAVYLCASSSWTGASDNEQFFGPGTRLTVL.

This clonotype was seen many times. V is TRBV14 and J is TRBJ2-1; no firm D call. Germline CDR1 is SGHDN and CDR2 is FVKESK. The CDR3 has 13 amino acids. V was shortened by 1 base and J by 4 bases, with 5 bases between the two germline ends. The DNA for the CDR3 is TGTGCCAGCAGCCAAGCCCCTTACAATGAGCAGTTCTTC. Translation: CASSQAPYNEQFF.

This clonotype came up once. The chain has TRBV5-1 and TRBJ2-5, with D tentatively TRBD1 (5 bases). The CDR3 consists of 15 residues. V was cut by 4 bases and J by 1 base, with 14 bases left in between. Looked up from germline, CDR1 is SGHRS and CDR2 is YFSETQ. CDR3 bases: TGCGCCAGCAGCCCCGGCAGGGTAGGCCAAGAGACCCAGTACTTC. Protein: CASSPGRVGQETQYF.

This clonotype has a handful of counts. The rearrangement joins TRBV7-2 to TRBJ2-1; D remains unclear. Germline CDR1 and CDR2: SGHTA and FQGNSA. The CDR3 is 16 residues long. With 4 bases removed from V and 4 bases from J, the gap between germline ends came to 17 bases. DNA for the CDR3: TGTGCCAGCAGCTCACAGCCCCTGTACGGGTACAATGAGCAGTTCTTC. This gives the protein CASSSQPLYGYNEQFF.

The CDR3 here is CASSSFRGITNEKLFF. CDR3 DNA sequence: TGTGCCAGCAGTTCTTTTAGGGGGATAACTAATGAAAAACTGTTTTTT. This chain uses TRBV7-9 with TRBJ1-4; maybe TRBD1 (6 bases). The CDR3 loop spans 16 amino acids. Germline lookup yields CDR1 SEHNR and CDR2 FQNEAQ (reference sequence). Trimming shortened V by 6 bases and J by 1 base, and 15 bases separated the two germline ends.

The chain is built from TRBV29-1 and TRBJ1-2; the match to TRBD1 covers 10 bases. With V trimmed by 7 bases and J by 8 bases, 13 bases remained unmatched. This CDR3 has 14 residues. Germline assignment: CDR1 SQVTM and CDR2 ANQGSEA. CDR3 sequence: CSAWITDRGPGYTF. CDR3 sequence (DNA): TGCAGCGCTTGGATCACAGACAGGGGGCCAGGCTACACCTTC.

This clonotype occurred a few times. The chain combines TRBV15 with TRBJ2-5; D may correspond to TRBD1 or TRBD2 (5 bases each). The V and J ends lost 4 bases and 2 bases respectively, with 11 bases between them. CDR1 LNHNV and CDR2 YYDKDF come from the germline V gene (reference sequence). The CDR3 is made up of 14 amino acids. CDR3 nucleotides: TGTGCCACCAGCACCCGGGACGGTCAAGAGACCCAGTACTTC. Protein sequence: CATSTRDGQETQYF.

This clonotype appeared a few times. This chain links TRBV12-3 or TRBV12-4 with TRBJ2-5, with D maybe TRBD1 (5 bases). The CDR3 has 12 amino acids. With 4 bases removed from V and 5 bases from J, the gap between germline ends came to 8 bases. CDR3 region: CASSSDTETQYF. CDR3 nucleotides: TGTGCCAGCAGTTCGGACACGGAGACCCAGTACTTC.

The chain recombines TRBV6-6 with TRBJ2-1; D possibly corresponds to TRBD1 (5 bases). Germline V gene lookup returns CDR1 MNHNY and CDR2 SVGAGI (reference sequence). V gave up 0 bases and J gave up 12 bases, with 12 bases separating them. The CDR3 consists of 13 residues. In DNA, the CDR3 is TGTGCCAGCAGTTACTCGGCGGTTACAGGGCAGTTCTTC. Its protein product is CASSYSAVTGQFF.